This T cell receptor beta chain was recovered during a study of blood T cell repertoires in COVID-19. On the study more broadly: Samples came from the United States, Italy and Spain, spanning acute and convalescent COVID-19. PBMCs, B-cell-depleted T cells, or T cells were the source of the cDNA or gDNA that made up the material.

In the original workflow: Amplification of reference gene primers was used by the study to estimate nucleated cell counts. Sequenced by immunoSEQ multiplex PCR; TCRdb stores in-frame clones only, minus some. V, J and clone size derive from that table, while D and trimming were established from the DNA sequence. Of 50,000 to 75,000 clones listed, 88% were seen once; the top ten hold 20% to 25%. The V gene's germline CDR1 is SNHLY and CDR2 FYNNEI. This CDR3 has 13 residues. J lost 14 bases, V lost 2 bases, and 9 bases had no gene match. This clone was detected once. V usage is TRBV2 and J usage is TRBJ2-3; TRBD2 matches at 8 bases. This sequence originates from a woman between 45 and 65 years old with active or convalescent COVID-19. Sequencing was done on a sample of peripheral blood. CDR3 loop: CASSEKPGLDGYF. CDR3 sequence (DNA): TGTGCCAGCAGTGAAAAGCCGGGACTAGATGGGTATTTT.